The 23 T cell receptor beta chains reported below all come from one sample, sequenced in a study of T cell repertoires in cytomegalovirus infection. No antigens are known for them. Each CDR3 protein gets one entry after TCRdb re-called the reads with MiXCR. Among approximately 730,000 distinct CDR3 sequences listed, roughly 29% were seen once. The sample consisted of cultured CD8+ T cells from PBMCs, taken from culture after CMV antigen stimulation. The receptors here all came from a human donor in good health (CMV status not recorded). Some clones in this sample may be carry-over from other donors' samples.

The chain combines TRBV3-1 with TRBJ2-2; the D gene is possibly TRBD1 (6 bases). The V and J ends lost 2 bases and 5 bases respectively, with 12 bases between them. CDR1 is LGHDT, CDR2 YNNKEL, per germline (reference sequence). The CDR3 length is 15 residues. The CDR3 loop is CASSQPSRGTGELFF. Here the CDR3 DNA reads TGTGCCAGCAGCCAACCCTCAAGGGGGACCGGGGAGCTGTTTTTT.

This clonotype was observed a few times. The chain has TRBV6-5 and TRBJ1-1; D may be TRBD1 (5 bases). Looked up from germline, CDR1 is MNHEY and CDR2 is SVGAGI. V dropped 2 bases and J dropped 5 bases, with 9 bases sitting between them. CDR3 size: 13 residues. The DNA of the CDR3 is TGTGCCAGCAGTTACCAGGGTTGGACTGAAGCTTTCTTT. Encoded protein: CASSYQGWTEAFF.

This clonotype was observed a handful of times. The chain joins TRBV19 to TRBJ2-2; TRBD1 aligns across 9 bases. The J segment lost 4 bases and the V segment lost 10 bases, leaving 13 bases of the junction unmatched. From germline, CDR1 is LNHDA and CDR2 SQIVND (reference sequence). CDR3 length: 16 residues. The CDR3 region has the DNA TGTGCCAATCGATTACAGGGGGCGATAGTCACCGGGGAGCTGTTTTTT. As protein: CANRLQGAIVTGELFF.

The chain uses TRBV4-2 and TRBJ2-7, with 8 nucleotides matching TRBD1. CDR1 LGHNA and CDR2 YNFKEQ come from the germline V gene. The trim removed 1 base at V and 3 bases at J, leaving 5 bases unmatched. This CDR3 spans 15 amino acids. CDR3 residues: CASSQAGTGHYEQYF. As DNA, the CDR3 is TGTGCCAGCAGCCAAGCGGGGACAGGACACTACGAGCAGTACTTC.

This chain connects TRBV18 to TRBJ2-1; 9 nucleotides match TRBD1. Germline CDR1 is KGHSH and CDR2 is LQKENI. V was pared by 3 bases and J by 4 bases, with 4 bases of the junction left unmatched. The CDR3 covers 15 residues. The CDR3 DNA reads TGTGCCAGCTCACCCACAGGGGGCTTGTACAATGAGCAGTTCTTC. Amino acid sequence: CASSPTGGLYNEQFF.

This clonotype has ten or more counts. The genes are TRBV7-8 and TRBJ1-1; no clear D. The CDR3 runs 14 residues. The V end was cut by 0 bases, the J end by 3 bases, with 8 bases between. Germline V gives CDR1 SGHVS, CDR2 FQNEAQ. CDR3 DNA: TGTGCCAGCAGCTTAGCCCCCGGGCACACTGAAGCTTTCTTT. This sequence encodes CASSLAPGHTEAFF.

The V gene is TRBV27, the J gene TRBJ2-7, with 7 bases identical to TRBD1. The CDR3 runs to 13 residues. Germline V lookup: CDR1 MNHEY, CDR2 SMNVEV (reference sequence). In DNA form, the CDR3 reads TGTGCCAGCAGTTTATCCCGACAGGGAATTCCCTATGTC. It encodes CASSLSRQGIPYV.

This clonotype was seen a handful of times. CDR3 nucleotide sequence: TGCGCCAGCAGTGATTTCAGCGGGGGGGCCAATGAGCAGTTCTTC. Protein: CASSDFSGGANEQFF. This chain links TRBV10-2 with TRBJ2-1, with TRBD2 identical over 10 bases. The length of the CDR3 is 15 residues. The germline gives CDR1 WSHSY, CDR2 SAAADI. Trimming at V came to 3 bases and at J to 6 bases, leaving 5 bases not matched to a gene.

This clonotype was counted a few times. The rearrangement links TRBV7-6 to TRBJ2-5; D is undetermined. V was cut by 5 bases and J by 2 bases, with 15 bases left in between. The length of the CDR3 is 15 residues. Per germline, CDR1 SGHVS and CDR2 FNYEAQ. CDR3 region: CASSVSTRNQETQYF. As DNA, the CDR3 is TGTGCCAGCAGCGTATCCACCAGGAATCAAGAGACCCAGTACTTC.

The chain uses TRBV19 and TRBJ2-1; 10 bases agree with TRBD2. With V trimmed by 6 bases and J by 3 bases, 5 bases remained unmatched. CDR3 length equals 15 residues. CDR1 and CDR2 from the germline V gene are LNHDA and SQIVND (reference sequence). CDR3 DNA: TGTGCCAGTAGGAGGACTAGCGGCTACTACAATGAGCAGTTCTTC. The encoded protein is CASRRTSGYYNEQFF. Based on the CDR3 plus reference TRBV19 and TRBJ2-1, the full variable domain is DGGITQSPKYLFRKEGQNVTLSCEQNLNHDAMYWYRQDPGQGLRLIYYSQIVNDFQKGDIAEGYSVSREKKESFPLTVTSAQKNPTAFYLCASRRTSGYYNEQFFGPGTRLTVL.

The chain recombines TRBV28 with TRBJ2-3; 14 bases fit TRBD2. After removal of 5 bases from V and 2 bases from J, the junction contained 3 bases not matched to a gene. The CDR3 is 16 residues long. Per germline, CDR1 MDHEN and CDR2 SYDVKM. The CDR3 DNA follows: TGTGCCAGCAGTCCGGGACTAGCGGGGGCCACAGATACGCAGTATTTT. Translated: CASSPGLAGATDTQYF.

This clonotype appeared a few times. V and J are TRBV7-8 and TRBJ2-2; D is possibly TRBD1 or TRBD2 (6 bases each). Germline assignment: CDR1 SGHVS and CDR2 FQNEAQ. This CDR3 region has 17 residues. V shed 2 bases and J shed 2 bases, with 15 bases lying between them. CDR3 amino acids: CASSLPRQAGNTGELFF. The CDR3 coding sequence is TGTGCCAGCAGCTTACCCAGACAGGCGGGAAACACCGGGGAGCTGTTTTTT. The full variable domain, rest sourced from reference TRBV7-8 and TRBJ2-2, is GAGVSQSPRYKVAKRGQDVALRCDPISGHVSLFWYQQALGQGPEFLTYFQNEAQLDKSGLPSDRFFAERPEGSVSTLKIQRTQQEDSAVYLCASSLPRQAGNTGELFFGEGSRLTVL.

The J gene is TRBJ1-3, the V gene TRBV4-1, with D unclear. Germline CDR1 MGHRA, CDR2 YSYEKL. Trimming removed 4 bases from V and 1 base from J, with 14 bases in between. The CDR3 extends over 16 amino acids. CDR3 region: CASSPDAVSSGNTIYF. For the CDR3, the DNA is TGCGCCAGCAGCCCGGACGCGGTTAGTTCTGGAAACACCATATATTTT.

CDR3 residues: CSAREWTGGIYEQYF. CDR3 nucleotides: TGCAGTGCTAGAGAGTGGACAGGGGGCATCTACGAGCAGTACTTC. The chain links TRBV20-1 to TRBJ2-7; 11 nucleotides line up with TRBD1. Germline assignment: CDR1 DFQATT and CDR2 SNEGSKA (reference sequence). The V segment lost 0 bases and the J segment 3 bases; nucleotides outside the gene matches: 4. This CDR3 contains 15 residues.

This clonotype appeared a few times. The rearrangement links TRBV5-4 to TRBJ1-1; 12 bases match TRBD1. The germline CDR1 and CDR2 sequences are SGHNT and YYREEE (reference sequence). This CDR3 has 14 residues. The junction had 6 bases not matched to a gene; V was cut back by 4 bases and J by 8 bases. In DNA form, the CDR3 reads TGTGCCAGCAGCCCCGGGACAGGGGGCGCAGAAGCTTTCTTT. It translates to CASSPGTGGAEAFF.

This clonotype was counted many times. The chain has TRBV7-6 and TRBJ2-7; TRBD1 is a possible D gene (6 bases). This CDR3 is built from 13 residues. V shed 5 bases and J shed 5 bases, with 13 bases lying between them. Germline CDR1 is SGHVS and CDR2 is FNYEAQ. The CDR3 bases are TGTGCCAGCAGCCTTACAGGGATTCACGAGCAGTACTTC. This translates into CASSLTGIHEQYF.

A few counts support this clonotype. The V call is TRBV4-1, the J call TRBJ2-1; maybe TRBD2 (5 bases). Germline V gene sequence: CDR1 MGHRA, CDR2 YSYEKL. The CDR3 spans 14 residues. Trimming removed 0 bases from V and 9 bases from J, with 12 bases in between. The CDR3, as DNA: TGCGCCAGCAGCCAAGATTCTTCCAGCGGTGAGCAGTTCTTC. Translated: CASSQDSSSGEQFF.

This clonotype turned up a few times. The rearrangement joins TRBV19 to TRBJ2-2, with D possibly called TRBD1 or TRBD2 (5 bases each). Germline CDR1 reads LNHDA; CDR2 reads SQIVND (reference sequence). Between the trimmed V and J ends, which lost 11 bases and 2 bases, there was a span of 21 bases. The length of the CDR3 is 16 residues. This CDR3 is CAVRRDGTLNTGELFF. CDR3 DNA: TGTGCCGTCAGAAGGGACGGAACGTTAAACACCGGGGAGCTGTTTTTT.

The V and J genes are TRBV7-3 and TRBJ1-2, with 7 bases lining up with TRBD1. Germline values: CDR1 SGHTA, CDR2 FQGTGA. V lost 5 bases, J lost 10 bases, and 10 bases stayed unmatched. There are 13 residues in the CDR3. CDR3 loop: CASSPPGQILYTF. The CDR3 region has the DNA TGTGCCAGCAGCCCCCCGGGACAGATCCTCTACACCTTC.

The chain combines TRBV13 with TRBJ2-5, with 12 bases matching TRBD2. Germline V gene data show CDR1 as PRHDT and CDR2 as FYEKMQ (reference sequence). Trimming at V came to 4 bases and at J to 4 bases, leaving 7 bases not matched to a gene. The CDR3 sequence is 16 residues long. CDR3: CASSWSSGGAVETQYF. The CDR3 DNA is TGTGCCAGCAGCTGGTCTAGCGGGGGGGCCGTAGAGACCCAGTACTTC. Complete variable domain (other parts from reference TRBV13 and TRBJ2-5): AAGVIQSPRHLIKEKRETATLKCYPIPRHDTVYWYQQGPGQDPQFLISFYEKMQSDKGSIPDRFSAQQFSDYHSELNMSSLELGDSALYFCASSWSSGGAVETQYFGPGTRLLVL.

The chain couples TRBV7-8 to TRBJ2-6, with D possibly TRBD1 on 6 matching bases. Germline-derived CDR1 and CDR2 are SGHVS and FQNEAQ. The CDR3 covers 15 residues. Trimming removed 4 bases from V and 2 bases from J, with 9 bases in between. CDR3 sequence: CASSSKGAGANVLTF. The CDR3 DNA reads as TGTGCCAGCAGCTCGAAGGGGGCTGGGGCCAACGTCCTGACTTTC.

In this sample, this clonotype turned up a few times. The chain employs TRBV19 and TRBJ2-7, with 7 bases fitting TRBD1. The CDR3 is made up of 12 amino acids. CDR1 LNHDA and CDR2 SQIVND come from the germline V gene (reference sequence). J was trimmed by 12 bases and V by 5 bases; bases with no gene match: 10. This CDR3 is CASSPGQPSRYF. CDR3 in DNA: TGTGCCAGTAGTCCGGGACAGCCCTCGAGGTACTTC.

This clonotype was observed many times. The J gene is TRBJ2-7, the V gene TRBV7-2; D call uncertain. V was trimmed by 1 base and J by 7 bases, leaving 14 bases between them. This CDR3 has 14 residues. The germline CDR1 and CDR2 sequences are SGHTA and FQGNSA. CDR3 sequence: CASSLGPHFGEQYV. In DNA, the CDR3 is TGTGCCAGCAGCTTAGGGCCCCATTTCGGTGAGCAGTACGTC.